The clone carrying this T cell receptor (beta chain) was recorded at least ten times. The entry originates in a study of patients and donors after allogeneic stem cell transplantation. The V end lost 2 bases, the J end lost 3 bases, and 16 bases lay between the germline ends. Germline V gene lookup returns CDR1 LNHNV and CDR2 YYDKDF (reference sequence). The CDR3 runs 16 residues. Each CDR3 protein gets one entry after TCRdb re-called the RT-PCR reads with MiXCR. The table lists about 87,000 distinct CDR3 sequences, roughly 5.2% of them singletons, with about 2.5% in the top ten. This chain joins TRBV15 and TRBJ2-5; possibly TRBD1 for D (5 bases). The receptor comes from a human donor who was either an allogeneic HSCT recipient or a stem cell or donor lymphocyte infusion donor (not recorded which). It is not recorded whose cells these are; they may come from a transplant donor. The sequenced material came from blood, either unsorted or a sorted T cell fraction (not recorded which). CDR3 in DNA: TGTGCCACCAGCAGACAGGGTCTCGATTTGGAAGAGACCCAGTACTTC. Translation gives CATSRQGLDLEETQYF. The variable domain in full, with the rest retrieved from reference TRBV15 and TRBJ2-5, is DAMVIQNPRYQVTQFGKPVTLSCSQTLNHNVMYWYQQKSSQAPKLLFHYYDKDFNNEADTPDNFQSRRPNTSFCFLDIRSPGLGDTAMYLCATSRQGLDLEETQYFGPGTRLLVL.